This TCR beta chain was profiled in a study of T cell responses to AZD1222 COVID-19 vaccine. Findings and limits, study-wide: Reportedly, nearly half the spike-specific TCRs target unmutated variant regions. Donors were chiefly white British, with a greater number of females, and clonal diversity was perhaps underestimated.

A word on this clone: Its specificity is not known.

Data came from immunoSEQ multiplex PCR; TCRdb stores just in-frame clones and leaves some out. The table records about 150,000 clones, about 93% of them present only once. The CDR3 consists of 12 residues. Looked up from germline, CDR1 is MRHNA and CDR2 is SNTAGT. V was clipped by 9 bases and J by 2 bases, with 10 bases between them. This clonotype was obtained from an adult in good health. The chain couples TRBV6-4 to TRBJ2-5; weak D call: TRBD1 (6 bases). The sample here was peripheral blood, taken on day 0 of AZD1222 vaccination. CDR3 nucleotides: TGTGCCAGACAGGGACCGCAAGAGACCCAGTACTTC. Protein product: CARQGPQETQYF.